This T cell receptor (beta chain) is drawn from a study of blood T cell repertoires in COVID-19 (TCRdb year 2020). About the investigation overall: Samples covering the acute and convalescent phases of COVID-19 were provided by collaborators in the United States, Italy and Spain. The material from the prospective study consisted of cDNA or gDNA derived from T cells, B-cell-depleted T cells, or PBMCs. Deeply sampled blood TCRbeta repertoires from subjects exposed to, actively infected with, or recovered from COVID-19 were included in the dataset. The repertoires were released in a freely available public database meant as a resource for research on the immune response to SARS-CoV-2. Samples were obtained from the ongoing ImmuneRACE study (first 160 participants) and from 1,254 subjects provided by 6 global collaborators. The sample metadata nearly always contained a de-identified subject ID, COVID-19 status, age in years and sex. HLA class I and class II types, where available, came from metadata supplied by the sample provider rather than from assay-based typing. Findings and caveats that apply to the study as a whole: Clinical and demographic metadata were provided uncurated, with the amount varying by source and participant.

Per the germline V gene (reference sequence), SGHNT is the CDR1 and YYREEE is the CDR2. Including cysteine and phenylalanine, the CDR3 has 20 amino acids. Only the CDR3 DNA stays, 60 bases, in frame from base 1. Relative to germline, V is missing 0 bases and J is missing 1 base, with 10 bases of the junction outside any gene match. TCRbeta CDR3 regions were amplified from genomic DNA by means of the immunoSEQ Assay, a bias-controlled multiplex PCR. The published analysis was carried out like this. Within the assay, amplification of reference gene primers was used to estimate how many nucleated cells each sample contained. To quantify the absolute abundance of each unique TCRbeta CDR3 rearrangement, sequence reads were collapsed and filtered. For each sample, productive Simpson clonality was calculated as the square root of Simpson's diversity index over productive rearrangements. TCRdb took over this immuneACCESS table, retaining in-frame rearrangements with V and J assigned. Such tables are incomplete; in checked studies, under half of the missing clones stem from an unresolved V gene, and the remainder is unexplained. That table supplies the V and J calls and clone size; D and trimming were determined from the DNA. The sample table contains tens of thousands of clones; only one count was recorded for 65% to 90% of them. The ten biggest clones cover 9.5% to 13% of the sample.

Each collaborating institution followed its own protocols to collect whole blood in K2EDTA tubes. Collaborator samples were shipped for TCRbeta analysis as frozen whole blood, isolated PBMCs, or DNA extracted from either sample type. Notes on this clone: Which antigen it targets is not known. Base qualities are not recorded, but no much larger clone differs from it by a single base.

The chain couples TRBV5-4 to TRBJ2-2, and TRBD2 aligns with 12 junction nucleotides. The sequenced sample consisted of peripheral blood. This sequence originates from a man in his 70s with active or convalescent COVID-19. The bases are TGTGCCAGCAGCTTGGGAAGGGAGACTAGCGGGAGTCAGAACACCGGGGAGCTGTTTTTT. Translated, it gives CASSLGRETSGSQNTGELFF. Reference TRBV5-4 and TRBJ2-2 proteins supply the regions before and after the CDR3; the full variable domain is: ETGVTQSPTHLIKTRGQQVTLRCSSQSGHNTVSWYQQALGQGPQFIFQYYREEENGRGNFPPRFSGLQFPNYSSELNVNALELDDSALYLCASSLGRETSGSQNTGELFFGEGSRLTVL.